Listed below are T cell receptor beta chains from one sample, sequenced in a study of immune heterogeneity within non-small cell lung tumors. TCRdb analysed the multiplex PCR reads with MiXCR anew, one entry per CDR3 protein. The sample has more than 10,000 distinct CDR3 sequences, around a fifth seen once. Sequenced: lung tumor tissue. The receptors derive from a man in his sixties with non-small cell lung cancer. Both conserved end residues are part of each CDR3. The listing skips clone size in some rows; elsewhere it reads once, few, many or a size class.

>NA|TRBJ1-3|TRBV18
CASSPPIRGSGNTIYF
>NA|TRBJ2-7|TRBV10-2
CASRPTSGNMFEEHF
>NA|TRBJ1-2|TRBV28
CASSFAGQGPTYGYTF
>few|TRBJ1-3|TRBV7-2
CASSPGQSSGNTIYF
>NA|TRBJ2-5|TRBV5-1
CASSLDPGTSVQETQYF
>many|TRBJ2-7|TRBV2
CASRNPLTREAYEQYF
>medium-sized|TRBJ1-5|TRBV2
CASSELGRSRGQPQHF
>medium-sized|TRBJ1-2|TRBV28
CASSLRGRGYTF
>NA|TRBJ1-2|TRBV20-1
CIARIRTGTAGYTF
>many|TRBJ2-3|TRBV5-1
CASSLGLAGGTDTQYF
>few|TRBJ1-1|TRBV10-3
CAISDMNTEAFF
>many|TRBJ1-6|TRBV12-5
CASGPGGEYSPLHF
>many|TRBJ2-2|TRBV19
CASSMASGGGTGELFF
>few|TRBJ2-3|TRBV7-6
CASSLGAGFTDTQYF
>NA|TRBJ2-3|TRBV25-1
CARLAGEEDTQYF
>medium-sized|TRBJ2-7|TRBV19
CASSMRGRGVEQYF
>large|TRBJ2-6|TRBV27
CASSLLPRSGANVLTF
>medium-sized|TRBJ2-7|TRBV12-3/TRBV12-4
CASSLAEVAEQYF
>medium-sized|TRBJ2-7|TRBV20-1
CSATPYSSGDSYEQYF